A single sample gave rise to the 13 T cell receptor beta chains below, sequenced in a study of cytotoxic CD8 clonotypes in ibrutinib-treated CLL. Measured with immunoSEQ multiplex PCR; TCRdb has only the in-frame clones, and not every one. The data show about 200,000 clones, around 75% seen once. The sample here was PBMCs, taken after 12 months of ibrutinib treatment. The receptors stem from a human donor with chronic lymphocytic leukemia.

This rearrangement joins TRBV5-8 to TRBJ2-7; the D is unclear. V was pared by 3 bases and J by 2 bases, with 9 bases between. Germline assignment: CDR1 SGHTS and CDR2 YDEGEE. The CDR3 runs to 13 residues. CDR3 DNA sequence: TGTGCCAGCAGCTCAGCAGGTACCTACGAGCAGTACTTC. Amino acids: CASSSAGTYEQYF.

This CDR3 is CASRRDANYGYTF. Written as DNA, the CDR3 is TGTGCCAGCCGTAGGGATGCTAACTATGGCTACACCTTC. This sequence joins TRBV6-5 and TRBJ1-2; no reliable D call. The germline V gene has CDR1 MNHEY and CDR2 SVGAGI. This CDR3 contains 13 residues. Between the trimmed V and J ends, which lost 8 bases and 0 bases, there was a span of 10 bases.

This chain joins TRBV5-1 and TRBJ1-3; 9 bases align to TRBD1. Unmatched junction bases numbered 9, after V lost 2 bases and J lost 3 bases. This CDR3 is 17 amino acids long. Germline-derived CDR1 and CDR2 are SGHRS and YFSETQ. The CDR3 loop reads CASSFSGTGSGGNTIYF. The CDR3 DNA follows: TGCGCCAGCAGCTTTTCCGGGACAGGGTCAGGTGGAAACACCATATATTTT.

The V call is TRBV15, the J call TRBJ2-5; perhaps TRBD1 as D (6 bases). The CDR3 spans 16 residues. With 0 bases removed from V and 7 bases from J, the gap between germline ends came to 18 bases. CDR1 is LNHNV and CDR2 is YYDKDF in the germline V gene (reference sequence). Here the CDR3 DNA reads TGTGCCACCAGCAGAGATTTACAGGGTGGGGAAGGGACCCAGTACTTC. This codes for CATSRDLQGGEGTQYF.

The rearrangement uses TRBV2 and TRBJ1-4; D perhaps matches TRBD1 (6 bases). The CDR3 sequence is 16 residues long. V was shortened by 1 base and J by 5 bases, with 14 bases between the two germline ends. Per germline, CDR1 SNHLY and CDR2 FYNNEI. Here the CDR3 reads CASSEGAGTGNEKLFF. The DNA for the CDR3 is TGTGCCAGCAGTGAAGGAGCGGGAACAGGGAATGAAAAACTGTTTTTT.

This chain uses TRBV28 with TRBJ1-1; the D is unclear. V shed 7 bases and J shed 0 bases, with 3 bases lying between them. CDR1 MDHEN and CDR2 SYDVKM come from the germline V gene. The CDR3 totals 11 residues. CDR3 protein: CASIMNTEAFF. DNA for the CDR3: TGTGCCAGCATTATGAACACTGAAGCTTTCTTT.

The rearrangement joins TRBV7-9 to TRBJ1-2, with TRBD1 as a possible D gene (6 bases). CDR1 and CDR2 (germline): SEHNR, FQNEAQ (reference sequence). Deletions cut 5 bases from V and 3 bases from J, with 16 bases between. The CDR3 has 15 residues. In DNA, the CDR3 is TGTGCCAGCAGCCCCACACGGGACACGGACTATGGCTACACCTTC. It is translated as CASSPTRDTDYGYTF.

This rearrangement joins TRBV7-8 to TRBJ1-2, with 7 bases identical to TRBD1. The germline CDR1 and CDR2 sequences are SGHVS and FQNEAQ. The CDR3 extends over 14 amino acids. V shed 1 base, J shed 6 bases, and the junction held 5 bases outside the gene matches. This CDR3 reads CASSLDRDSNGYTF. CDR3 nucleotides: TGTGCCAGCAGCTTAGACCGGGACAGCAATGGCTACACCTTC.

The chain joins TRBV5-1 to TRBJ2-1; possible D gene TRBD1, 6 bases. V was shortened by 1 base and J by 10 bases, with 24 bases between the two germline ends. CDR1 is SGHRS, CDR2 YFSETQ, per germline. The CDR3 covers 17 residues. CDR3: CASSLIGWGQRVGEQFF. CDR3 in DNA: TGCGCCAGCAGCTTGATCGGATGGGGACAAAGGGTAGGGGAGCAGTTCTTC. Based on the CDR3 plus reference TRBV5-1 and TRBJ2-1, the full variable domain is KAGVTQTPRYLIKTRGQQVTLSCSPISGHRSVSWYQQTPGQGLQFLFEYFSETQRNKGNFPGRFSGRQFSNSRSEMNVSTLELGDSALYLCASSLIGWGQRVGEQFFGPGTRLTVL.

The V call is TRBV6-1, the J call TRBJ2-6, with D unresolved. Germline CDR1 MNHNS, CDR2 SASEGT. The ends were cut back, 0 bases at V and 0 bases at J, with 6 bases in the middle. This CDR3 comprises 16 residues. CDR3 sequence reads: CASSEAGISGANVLTF. CDR3 nucleotides: TGTGCCAGCAGTGAAGCTGGAATCTCTGGGGCCAACGTCCTGACTTTC.

The gene calls are TRBV6-1 and TRBJ2-5, with no clear D. The V end lost 6 bases, the J end lost 4 bases, and 9 bases lay between the germline ends. Germline V gene sequence: CDR1 MNHNS, CDR2 SASEGT. This CDR3 is built from 12 residues. The CDR3 here is CASSAVGETQYF. As DNA, the CDR3 is TGTGCCAGCAGCGCGGTGGGAGAGACCCAGTACTTC.

The chain couples TRBV2 to TRBJ2-7; 13 positions match TRBD2. V lost 6 bases, J lost 3 bases, and 2 bases stayed unmatched. The CDR3 covers 14 residues. The germline CDR1 and CDR2 sequences are SNHLY and FYNNEI. The CDR3 DNA follows: TGTGCCAGCAGGGGGACTAGCGGGGACTACGAGCAGTACTTC. Its translation: CASRGTSGDYEQYF.

Worth noting for this clone: One end of the junction fails to match germline, which may point to a read error. The rearrangement uses TRBV7-7 and TRBJ2-7; 12 bases are a match to TRBD2. Germline assignment: CDR1 SSHAT and CDR2 FNYEAQ (reference sequence). CDR3 size: 15 residues. The CDR3 nucleotides are TGTGCTAGCAGCCCAGGACTAGCGGGGTCGTTCGAGCAGTACTTC. Translated: CASSPGLAGSFEQYF.